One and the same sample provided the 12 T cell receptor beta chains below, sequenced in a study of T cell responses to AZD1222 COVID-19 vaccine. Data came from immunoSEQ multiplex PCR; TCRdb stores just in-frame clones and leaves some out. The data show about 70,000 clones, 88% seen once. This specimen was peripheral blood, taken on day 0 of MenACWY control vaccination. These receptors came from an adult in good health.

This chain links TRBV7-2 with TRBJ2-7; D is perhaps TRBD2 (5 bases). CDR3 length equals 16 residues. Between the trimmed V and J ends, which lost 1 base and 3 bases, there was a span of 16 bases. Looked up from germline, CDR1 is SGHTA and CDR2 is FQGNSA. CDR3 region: CASSLGWQRGRYEQYF. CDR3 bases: TGTGCCAGCAGCTTAGGGTGGCAGCGCGGGCGCTACGAGCAGTACTTC.

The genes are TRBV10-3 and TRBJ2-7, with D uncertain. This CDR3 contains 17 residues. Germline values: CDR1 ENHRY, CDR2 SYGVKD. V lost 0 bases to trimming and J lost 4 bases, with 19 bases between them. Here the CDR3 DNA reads TGTGCCATCAGTGAGTCCCCCGTCAAACCGCGGTCATACGAGCAGTACTTC. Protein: CAISESPVKPRSYEQYF.

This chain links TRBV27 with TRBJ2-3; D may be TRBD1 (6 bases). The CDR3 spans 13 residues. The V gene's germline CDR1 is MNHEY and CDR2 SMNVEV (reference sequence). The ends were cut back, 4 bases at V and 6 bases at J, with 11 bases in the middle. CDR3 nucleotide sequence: TGTGCCAGCAGTTCATTCGACAGGGATACGCAGTATTTT. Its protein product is CASSSFDRDTQYF.

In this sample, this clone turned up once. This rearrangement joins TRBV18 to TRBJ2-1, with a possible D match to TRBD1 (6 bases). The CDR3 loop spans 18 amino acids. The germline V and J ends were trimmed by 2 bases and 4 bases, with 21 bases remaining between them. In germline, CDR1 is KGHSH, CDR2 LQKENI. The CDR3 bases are TGTGCCAGCTCACCAAGATTCGCCGGGACATCGAAATACAATGAGCAGTTCTTC. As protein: CASSPRFAGTSKYNEQFF.

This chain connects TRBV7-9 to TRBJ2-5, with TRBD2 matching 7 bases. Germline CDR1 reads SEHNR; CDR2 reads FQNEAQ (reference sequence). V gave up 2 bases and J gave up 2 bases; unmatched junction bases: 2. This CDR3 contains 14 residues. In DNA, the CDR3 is TGTGCCAGCAGCTTATCGGGAGGACAAGAGACCCAGTACTTC. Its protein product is CASSLSGGQETQYF.

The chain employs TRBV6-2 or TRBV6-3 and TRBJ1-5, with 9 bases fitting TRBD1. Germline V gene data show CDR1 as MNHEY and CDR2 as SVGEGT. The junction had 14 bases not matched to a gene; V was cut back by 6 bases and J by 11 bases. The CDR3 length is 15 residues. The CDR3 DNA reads TGTGCCAGCAGCATTTCACAGGGGGCGCTTTTGACCCAGCATTTT. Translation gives CASSISQGALLTQHF.

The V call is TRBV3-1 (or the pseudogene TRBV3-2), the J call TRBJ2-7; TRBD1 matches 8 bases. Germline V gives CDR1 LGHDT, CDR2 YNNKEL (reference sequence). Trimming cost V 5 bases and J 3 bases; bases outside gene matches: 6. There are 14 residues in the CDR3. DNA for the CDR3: TGTGCCAGCAGCGGGGACAGGTCCGACTACGAGCAGTACTTC. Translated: CASSGDRSDYEQYF.

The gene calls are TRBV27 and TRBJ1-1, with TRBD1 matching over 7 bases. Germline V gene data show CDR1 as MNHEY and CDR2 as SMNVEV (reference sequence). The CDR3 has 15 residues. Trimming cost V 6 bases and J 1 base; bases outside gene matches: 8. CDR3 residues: CASRYRQGPNTEAFF. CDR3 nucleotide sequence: TGTGCCAGCAGGTATAGACAGGGCCCGAACACTGAAGCTTTCTTT.

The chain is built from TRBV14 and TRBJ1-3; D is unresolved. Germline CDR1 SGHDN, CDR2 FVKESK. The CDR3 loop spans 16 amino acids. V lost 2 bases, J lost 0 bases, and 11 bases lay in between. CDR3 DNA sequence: TGTGCCAGCAGCCAAACCGCGGGAATCTCTGGAAACACCATATATTTT. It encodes CASSQTAGISGNTIYF.

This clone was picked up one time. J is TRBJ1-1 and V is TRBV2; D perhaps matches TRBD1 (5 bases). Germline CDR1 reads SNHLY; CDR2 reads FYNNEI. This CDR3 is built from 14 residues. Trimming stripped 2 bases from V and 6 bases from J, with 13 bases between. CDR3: CASSENEGDPEAFF. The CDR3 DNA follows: TGTGCCAGCAGTGAAAACGAAGGGGATCCTGAAGCTTTCTTT.

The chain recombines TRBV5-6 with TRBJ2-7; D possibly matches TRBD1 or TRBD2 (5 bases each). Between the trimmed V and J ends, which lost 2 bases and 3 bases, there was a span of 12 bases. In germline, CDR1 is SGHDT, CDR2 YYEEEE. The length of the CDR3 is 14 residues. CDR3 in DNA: TGTGCCAGCAGCTTTGGGGGACGGTACTACGAGCAGTACTTC. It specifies CASSFGGRYYEQYF.

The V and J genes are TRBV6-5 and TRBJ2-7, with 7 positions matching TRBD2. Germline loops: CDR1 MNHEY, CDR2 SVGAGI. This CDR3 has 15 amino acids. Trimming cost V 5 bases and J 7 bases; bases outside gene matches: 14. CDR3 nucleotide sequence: TGTGCCAGCAGTATTGCCGCCGGGACTAATGGAGAGCAGTACTTC. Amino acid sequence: CASSIAAGTNGEQYF.